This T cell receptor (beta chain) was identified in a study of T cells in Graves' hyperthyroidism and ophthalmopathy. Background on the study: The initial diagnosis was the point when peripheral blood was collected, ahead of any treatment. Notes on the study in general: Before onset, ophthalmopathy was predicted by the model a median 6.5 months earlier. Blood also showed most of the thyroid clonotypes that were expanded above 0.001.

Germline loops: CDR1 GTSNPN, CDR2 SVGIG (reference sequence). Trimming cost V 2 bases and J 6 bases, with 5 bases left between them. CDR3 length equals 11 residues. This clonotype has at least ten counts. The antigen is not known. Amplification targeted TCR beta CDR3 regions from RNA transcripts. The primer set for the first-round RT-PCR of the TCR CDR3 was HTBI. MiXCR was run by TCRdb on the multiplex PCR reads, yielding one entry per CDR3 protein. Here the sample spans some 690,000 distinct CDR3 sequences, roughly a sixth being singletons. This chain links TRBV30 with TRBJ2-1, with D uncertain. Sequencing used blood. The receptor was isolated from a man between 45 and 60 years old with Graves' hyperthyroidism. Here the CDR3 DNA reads TGTGCCTGGAGTCACGGCAATGAGCAGTTCTTC. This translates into CAWSHGNEQFF.